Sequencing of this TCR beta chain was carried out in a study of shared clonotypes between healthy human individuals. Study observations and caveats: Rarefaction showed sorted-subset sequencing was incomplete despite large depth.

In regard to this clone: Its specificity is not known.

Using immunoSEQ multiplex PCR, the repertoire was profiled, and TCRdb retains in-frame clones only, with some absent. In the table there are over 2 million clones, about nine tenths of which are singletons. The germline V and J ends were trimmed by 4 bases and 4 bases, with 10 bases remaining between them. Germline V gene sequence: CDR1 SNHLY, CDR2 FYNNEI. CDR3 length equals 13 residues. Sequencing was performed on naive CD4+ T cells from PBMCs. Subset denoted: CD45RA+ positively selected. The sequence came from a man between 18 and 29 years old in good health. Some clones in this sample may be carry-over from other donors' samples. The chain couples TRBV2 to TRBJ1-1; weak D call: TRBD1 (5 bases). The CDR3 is CASSAEGRTEAFF. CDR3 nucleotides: TGTGCCAGCAGTGCAGAGGGGCGCACTGAAGCTTTCTTT.